Listed below are T cell receptor beta chains from one sample, sequenced in a study of a mutant IDH1 vaccine in newly diagnosed glioma. Assay: immunoSEQ multiplex PCR; the TCRdb copy retains only in-frame clones and omits some. The data contain about 32,000 clones, roughly 80% of them seen just once; the ten biggest clones take up around a tenth. These receptors are not linked to any known antigen. The sample in question was PBMCs, obtained from a glioma patient whose treatment included an IDH1 peptide vaccine. These receptors came from a woman under 40 with glioma. Some clones in this sample may be carry-over from other donors' samples. CDR3s include the opening cysteine and the closing phenylalanine or tryptophan. Each record gives: clone size, V gene, D gene, J gene, CDR3 protein, CDR3 DNA. A D gene is named only where the DNA matches it firmly. Size is stated for part of the rows, as once, few or many counts, or as a class when the clone is expanded.

NA	TRBV30	TRBD1	TRBJ1-2	CAWSDPLQGARSGWYGYTF	TGTGCCTGGAGTGACCCCCTACAGGGGGCAAGGAGCGGCTGGTATGGCTACACCTTC
NA	TRBV30	NA	TRBJ2-6	CAWSTGTGGANVLTF	TGTGCCTGGAGTACGGGGACTGGGGGGGCCAACGTCCTGACTTTC
NA	TRBV10-2	NA	TRBJ1-2	CASSEPDETNYGYTF	TGCGCCAGCAGTGAGCCGGATGAGACTAACTATGGCTACACCTTC
NA	TRBV14	TRBD2	TRBJ2-3	CASSQGLAGPRSTDTQYF	TGTGCCAGCAGCCAGGGACTAGCGGGGCCTCGGAGCACAGATACGCAGTATTTT
NA	TRBV9	TRBD2	TRBJ2-1	CASSPGLAELLEQFF	TGTGCCAGCAGCCCAGGACTAGCGGAACTTCTTGAACAGTTCTTC
NA	TRBV4-1	NA	TRBJ1-1	CASAPNQWGTEAFF	TGCGCCAGCGCTCCTAACCAATGGGGAACTGAAGCTTTCTTT
NA	TRBV25-1	NA	TRBJ2-3	CASSEGPLQDTQYF	TGTGCCAGCAGTGAGGGACCCCTACAAGATACGCAGTATTTT
NA	TRBV15	NA	TRBJ1-1	CATSREGRGGTEAFF	TGTGCCACCAGCAGAGAAGGGCGGGGGGGCACTGAAGCTTTCTTT
NA	TRBV6-4	TRBD1	TRBJ1-2	CASRRTGTYGYTF	TGTGCCAGCAGGAGGACAGGCACCTATGGCTACACCTTC
NA	TRBV7-9	TRBD1	TRBJ2-6	CASSSPDRDYSGANVLTF	TGTGCCAGCAGCTCACCGGACAGGGATTACTCTGGGGCCAACGTCCTGACTTTC
NA	TRBV13	TRBD2	TRBJ2-2	CASSSLTGGNTGELFF	TGTGCCAGCAGCTCGCTTACGGGAGGGAACACCGGGGAGCTGTTTTTT
NA	TRBV10-2	NA	TRBJ2-1	CASSEGVLDNIYNEQFF	TGCGCCAGCAGTGAGGGGGTCTTGGATAACATCTACAATGAGCAGTTCTTC
NA	TRBV18	NA	TRBJ1-1	CASSPFRGEAFF	TGTGCCAGCTCACCATTTAGGGGTGAAGCTTTCTTT
few	TRBV5-6	NA	TRBJ1-1	CASSFQGTDTEAFF	TGTGCCAGCAGCTTTCAGGGGACGGACACTGAAGCTTTCTTT
NA	TRBV30	NA	TRBJ2-1	CAFEAGKSYNEQFF	TGTGCCTTTGAGGCAGGAAAATCCTACAATGAGCAGTTCTTC
few	TRBV30	NA	TRBJ1-1	CAWSEQEVTEAFF	TGTGCCTGGAGTGAACAGGAAGTCACTGAAGCTTTCTTT
NA	TRBV10-3	NA	TRBJ2-4	CATAGLAKNIQYF	TGTGCCACCGCGGGACTAGCCAAAAACATTCAGTACTTC
NA	TRBV30	NA	TRBJ2-2	CAWGLRTANTGELFF	TGTGCCTGGGGTCTCCGTACCGCGAACACCGGGGAGCTGTTTTTT
NA	TRBV27	TRBD1	TRBJ1-1	CASNPDRGTEAFF	TGTGCCAGCAACCCCGACAGGGGCACTGAAGCTTTCTTT
NA	TRBV25-1	NA	TRBJ1-5	CASSSTGNQPQHF	TGTGCCAGTTCTTCTACAGGGAATCAGCCCCAGCATTTT
NA	TRBV7-3	NA	TRBJ2-2	CASSLIGGDNAGELFF	TGTGCCAGCAGCTTAATTGGGGGAGATAATGCCGGGGAGCTGTTTTTT
NA	TRBV7-9	NA	TRBJ1-5	CASSGDGRSNQPQHF	TGTGCCAGCAGCGGGGACGGCCGGAGCAATCAGCCCCAGCATTTT
NA	TRBV9	TRBD2	TRBJ2-4	CASTSGRSKGNIQYF	TGTGCCAGCACTAGCGGGAGGAGTAAAGGGAACATTCAGTACTTC
few	TRBV2	TRBD2	TRBJ2-1	CASSASGRPGSYNEQFF	TGTGCCAGCAGTGCGAGCGGGAGGCCCGGCTCCTACAATGAGCAGTTCTTC
few	TRBV5-1	TRBD1	TRBJ2-6	CASSLRQGARSPGANVLTF	TGCGCCAGCAGCCTACGACAGGGGGCGCGATCCCCTGGGGCCAACGTCCTGACTTTC
NA	TRBV6-1	NA	TRBJ2-7	CASSEAPARHF	TGTGCCAGCAGTGAAGCCCCAGCCAGGCACTTC
NA	TRBV21-1	NA	TRBJ1-4	CASSLRGPYEKLFF	TGTGCCAGCAGCTTGAGGGGGCCATATGAAAAACTGTTTTTT
NA	TRBV2	NA	TRBJ2-7	CASSQGGAYEQYF	TGTGCCAGCAGCCAAGGGGGGGCCTACGAGCAGTACTTC
NA	TRBV7-6	NA	TRBJ2-3	CASKRISSMDTQYF	TGTGCCAGCAAACGGATCTCCTCTATGGATACGCAGTATTTT
NA	TRBV6-6	NA	TRBJ1-5	CASSYSSSDNNQPQHF	TGTGCCAGCAGTTACTCGAGTTCCGATAACAATCAGCCCCAGCATTTT
NA	TRBV5-6	TRBD2	TRBJ2-2	CASSSRGRGTGELFF	TGTGCCAGCAGCTCGCGGGGGAGGGGAACCGGGGAGCTGTTTTTT
NA	TRBV4-1	NA	TRBJ2-1	CASTLHPVRYNEQFF	TGCGCCAGCACCCTACACCCGGTCCGTTACAATGAGCAGTTCTTC
NA	TRBV5-4	TRBD2	TRBJ2-1	CASASGSSYNEQFF	TGTGCCAGCGCTAGCGGGAGCTCCTACAATGAGCAGTTCTTC
NA	TRBV30	NA	TRBJ2-1	CAWKFLAAGKVFF	TGTGCCTGGAAATTTCTCGCGGCGGGGAAAGTGTTCTTC
once	TRBV10-3	NA	TRBJ1-2	CAISESWAGDYGYTF	TGTGCCATCAGTGAGTCGTGGGCCGGCGACTATGGCTACACCTTC
NA	TRBV9	NA	TRBJ1-1	CASSVVVNTEAFF	TGTGCCAGCAGCGTAGTGGTGAACACTGAAGCTTTCTTT
few	TRBV28	NA	TRBJ1-1	CASNLGGTEAFF	TGTGCCAGCAACTTAGGTGGTACTGAAGCTTTCTTT
NA	TRBV5-5	NA	TRBJ2-7	CASSPGSREQYF	TGTGCCAGCAGCCCCGGAAGCCGCGAGCAGTACTTC
NA	TRBV30	NA	TRBJ2-2	CAWRIANTGELFF	TGTGCCTGGAGAATCGCGAACACCGGGGAGCTGTTTTTT